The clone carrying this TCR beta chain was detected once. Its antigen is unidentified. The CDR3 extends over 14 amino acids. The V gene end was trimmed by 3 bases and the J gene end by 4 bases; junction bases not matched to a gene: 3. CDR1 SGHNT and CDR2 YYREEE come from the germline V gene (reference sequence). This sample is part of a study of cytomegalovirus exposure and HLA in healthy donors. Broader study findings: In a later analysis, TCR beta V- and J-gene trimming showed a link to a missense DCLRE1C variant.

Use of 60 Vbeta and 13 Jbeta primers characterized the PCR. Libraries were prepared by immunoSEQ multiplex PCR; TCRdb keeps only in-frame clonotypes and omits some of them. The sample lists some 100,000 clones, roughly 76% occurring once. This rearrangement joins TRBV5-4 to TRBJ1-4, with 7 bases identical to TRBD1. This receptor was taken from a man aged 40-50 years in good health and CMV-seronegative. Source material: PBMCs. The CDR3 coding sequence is TGTGCCAGCAGCTCGGGACAGTTTAATGAAAAACTGTTTTTT. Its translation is CASSSGQFNEKLFF.